The sample holds many counts of the clone carrying this T cell receptor beta chain. The target antigen is unknown. The study made its TCR cDNA through 5'RACE template switching. That step introduced a universal primer site along with UMIs. TCRdb reprocessed the 5' RACE reads with MiXCR, giving one entry per CDR3 protein. The sample has tens of thousands of distinct CDR3 sequences, roughly 7.3% seen once. This sample was taken from a study of T cells after yellow fever vaccination. The wider study: SMART-Seq v4 Ultra Low Input served to prepare low-cell-number fractions.

Whole-study results and caveats: The CD4 and CD8 compartments had a small share of their clonotypes in common.

Trimming at V came to 3 bases and at J to 12 bases, leaving 5 bases not matched to a gene. CDR3 length equals 11 residues. Per the germline V gene, CDR1 is SGDLS and CDR2 is YYNGEE. Sequencing used CD8+ T cells sorted from PBMCs, obtained 15 days after the yellow fever booster vaccination. J is TRBJ2-7 and V is TRBV9; the match to TRBD1 covers 8 bases. This TCR derives from a young man who received the YFV17D yellow fever vaccine. The CDR3 protein is CASSDQGALYF. The CDR3 bases are TGTGCCAGCAGCGACCAGGGGGCGTTGTACTTC.